Below are 14 T cell receptor beta chains sequenced from a single sample in a study of T-cell reconstitution after alpha-beta-depleted transplantation in children. TCRbeta library construction was performed incorporating unique molecular identifiers. TCRdb re-called the PCR reads with MiXCR, one entry per CDR3 protein. The sample carries 530,000 or so distinct CDR3 sequences, around 27% recorded once. Sequencing used PBMCs, obtained before TCRalphabeta/CD19-depleted stem cell transplant. Receptors originate from a boy under two years old with Wiskott-Aldrich syndrome, due to receive a stem cell transplant.

This rearrangement joins TRBV7-9 to TRBJ2-3; TRBD1 agrees at 12 bases. Looked up from germline, CDR1 is SEHNR and CDR2 is FQNEAQ (reference sequence). The J segment lost 7 bases and the V segment lost 4 bases, leaving 6 bases of the junction unmatched. There are 15 residues in the CDR3. The CDR3 is CASSSLGQGANTQYF. The CDR3 bases are TGTGCCAGCAGCTCCCTGGGACAGGGGGCGAATACGCAGTATTTT.

This clonotype has only one observation. As DNA, the CDR3 is TGCAGTGCTGTTTACCCGGGACTGAACCCCGAGACCCAGTACTTC. This sequence encodes CSAVYPGLNPETQYF. The chain recombines TRBV20-1 with TRBJ2-5; tentatively, D is TRBD2 (6 bases). CDR1 and CDR2 (germline): DFQATT, SNEGSKA (reference sequence). The CDR3 runs to 15 residues. V dropped 5 bases and J dropped 5 bases, with 21 bases sitting between them.

At least ten counts were recorded for this clonotype. The chain links TRBV10-3 to TRBJ2-7; 8 bases match TRBD1. This CDR3 spans 14 amino acids. Germline V CDR1 and CDR2: ENHRY, SYGVKD. Trimming at V came to 4 bases and at J to 2 bases, leaving 4 bases not matched to a gene. The CDR3 DNA is TGTGCCATCAGTGCAGGGGGCAAGGCCTACGAGCAGTACTTC. Translated, it gives CAISAGGKAYEQYF.

This clonotype has a handful of counts. The CDR3 reads CSVGNPGPTLNTEAFF. CDR3 sequence (DNA): TGCAGCGTTGGAAATCCGGGACCAACATTGAACACTGAAGCTTTCTTT. The chain couples TRBV29-1 to TRBJ1-1, with D maybe TRBD1 (5 bases). Germline-derived CDR1 and CDR2 are SQVTM and ANQGSEA. CDR3 size: 16 residues. The V end was cut by 4 bases, the J end by 0 bases, with 18 bases between.

This clonotype was counted a few times. V gene TRBV5-1 combines with J gene TRBJ2-1, with TRBD2 matching 16 bases. Germline CDR1 reads SGHRS; CDR2 reads YFSETQ. This CDR3 has 15 amino acids. The J segment lost 6 bases and the V segment lost 4 bases, leaving 1 base of the junction unmatched. The CDR3 DNA reads as TGCGCCAGCAGCGGGACTAGCGGGAGGGCCAATGAGCAGTTCTTC. It yields the protein CASSGTSGRANEQFF.

This clonotype was counted a few times. V is TRBV5-1 and J is TRBJ2-7, with 11 bases fitting TRBD2. The CDR3 consists of 14 residues. Per the germline V gene, CDR1 is SGHRS and CDR2 is YFSETQ. V gave up 4 bases and J gave up 5 bases; unmatched junction bases: 5. The CDR3 reads CASSLLAGDDEQYF. CDR3 DNA sequence: TGCGCCAGCAGCCTACTAGCGGGAGATGACGAGCAGTACTTC.

This chain connects TRBV3-1 to TRBJ1-3, with D tentatively TRBD1 (5 bases). The CDR3 totals 16 residues. CDR1 LGHDT and CDR2 YNNKEL come from the germline V gene (reference sequence). The V gene lost 0 bases and the J gene lost 0 bases, with 9 bases spanning the gap. The CDR3 is CASSQDGAISGNTIYF. DNA of the CDR3: TGTGCCAGCAGCCAAGACGGGGCTATCTCTGGAAACACCATATATTTT.

V and J are TRBV20-1 and TRBJ2-5; 7 bases fit TRBD1. V shed 3 bases and J 3 bases; nucleotides not matched to a gene: 7. Germline CDR1 DFQATT, CDR2 SNEGSKA (reference sequence). The CDR3 loop spans 14 amino acids. CDR3 sequence: CSASRDRKKETQYF. In DNA, the CDR3 is TGCAGTGCTAGTAGGGACAGAAAAAAAGAGACCCAGTACTTC.

The table lists this clonotype with a few counts. The chain combines TRBV5-6 with TRBJ2-1, with 9 nucleotides matching TRBD2. J lost 5 bases, V lost 2 bases, and 5 bases had no gene match. Per germline, CDR1 SGHDT and CDR2 YYEEEE. The CDR3 is 15 amino acids. As DNA, the CDR3 is TGTGCCAGCAGCTTTCGGGCGGGAGGGAACAATGAGCAGTTCTTC. This encodes CASSFRAGGNNEQFF.

This chain links TRBV5-6 with TRBJ1-2; 7 bases fit TRBD1. Germline V lookup: CDR1 SGHDT, CDR2 YYEEEE. With 2 bases clipped from V and 12 bases from J, the junction kept 19 bases outside the gene matches. This CDR3 has 16 residues. The CDR3 nucleotides read TGTGCCAGCAGCTTCGGACAGGCTCTTTGGGGTCTGCGAAACACCTTC. Translated, it gives CASSFGQALWGLRNTF.

This clonotype showed up just a few times. The genes are TRBV12-3 or TRBV12-4 and TRBJ2-1; 11 positions match TRBD2. J gave up 6 bases and V 0 bases, and 4 bases lay outside the gene matches. This CDR3 spans 16 amino acids. The CDR3 nucleotides read TGTGCCAGCAGTTTAGCGCTTAGCGGGAGGGCCAATGAGCAGTTCTTC. It translates to CASSLALSGRANEQFF.

This clonotype was seen a few times. The gene calls are TRBV5-1 and TRBJ1-1, with no clear D. From germline, CDR1 is SGHRS and CDR2 YFSETQ. V was cut by 5 bases and J by 1 base, with 6 bases left in between. The CDR3 consists of 12 residues. The CDR3 region is CASRYGNTEAFF. Written as DNA, the CDR3 is TGCGCCAGCAGGTATGGGAACACTGAAGCTTTCTTT.

Only a few counts were recorded for this clonotype. This chain links TRBV10-3 with TRBJ2-1; 12 bases are shared with TRBD2. Germline loops: CDR1 ENHRY, CDR2 SYGVKD. The length of the CDR3 is 15 residues. The J segment lost 3 bases and the V segment lost 6 bases, leaving 3 bases of the junction unmatched. CDR3 sequence reads: CAISSSGRVYNEQFF. The CDR3 region has the DNA TGTGCCATCAGCTCTAGCGGGAGGGTCTACAATGAGCAGTTCTTC.

This clonotype appeared a few times. The chain uses TRBV20-1 and TRBJ2-1; tentatively, D is TRBD2 (5 bases). The germline V and J ends were trimmed by 3 bases and 1 base, with 10 bases remaining between them. Germline CDR1 reads DFQATT; CDR2 reads SNEGSKA (reference sequence). The CDR3 loop spans 14 amino acids. The DNA of the CDR3 is TGCAGTGCTAGCCGGGATTCTTCCTACAATGAGCAGTTCTTC. Encoded protein: CSASRDSSYNEQFF.